This TCR delta chain was captured by sequencing in a study of gamma-delta chains in newborns, infants, children. On the study more broadly: Innate gammadelta T cells reportedly expand polyclonally right after birth, driven by microbial exposure, per the title.

TCRdb re-called the reads with CATT. The sample contains around 9,700 delta-chain clones, approximately 22% of which appear only once. Germline CDR1 GEAIGNYY, CDR2 EKD. The CDR3 has 17 amino acids. With 3 bases clipped from V and 3 bases from J, the junction kept 13 bases outside the gene matches. This clone was seen more than once but under ten times. This receptor was taken from a child who was a newborn, infant or young child, either healthy, febrile or measles-vaccinated (not recorded which). Input material: blood. This sequence joins TRDV2 and TRDJ1, with 9 bases fitting TRDD3. The CDR3: CACDLLRITGGPDKLIF. The DNA of the CDR3 is TGTGCCTGTGACCTCCTACGAATTACTGGGGGACCCGATAAACTCATCTTT.